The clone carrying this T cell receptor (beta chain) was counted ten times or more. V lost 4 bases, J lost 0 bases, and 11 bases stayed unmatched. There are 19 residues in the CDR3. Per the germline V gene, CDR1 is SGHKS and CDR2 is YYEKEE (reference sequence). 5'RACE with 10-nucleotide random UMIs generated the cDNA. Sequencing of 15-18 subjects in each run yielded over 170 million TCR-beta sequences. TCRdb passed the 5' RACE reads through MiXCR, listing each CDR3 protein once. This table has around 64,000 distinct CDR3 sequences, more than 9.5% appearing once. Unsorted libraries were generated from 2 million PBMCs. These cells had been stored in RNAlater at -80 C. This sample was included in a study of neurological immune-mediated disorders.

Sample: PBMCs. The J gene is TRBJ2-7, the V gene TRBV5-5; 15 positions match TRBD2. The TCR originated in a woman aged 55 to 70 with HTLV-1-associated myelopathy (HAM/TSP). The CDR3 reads CASSPRWTSGRASSYEQYF. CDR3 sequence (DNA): TGTGCCAGCAGCCCCCGGTGGACTAGCGGGAGGGCTAGCTCCTACGAGCAGTACTTC.